This entry features one T cell receptor beta chain sequence. Its target is unknown. The sample comes from a study of T cells in Graves' hyperthyroidism and ophthalmopathy. Regarding the study as a whole: Most clonotypes expanded in thyroid above 0.001 were likewise present in blood.

What was amplified from RNA transcripts were TCR beta CDR3 regions. TCR CDR3 regions were first amplified by RT-PCR with HTBI primers. TCRdb used MiXCR to reprocess the multiplex PCR reads, holding one entry per CDR3 protein. The sample has hundreds of thousands of distinct CDR3 sequences, approximately 21% seen once. The ends lost 4 bases at V and 5 bases at J; junction bases unmatched: 13. The CDR3 runs 17 residues. Germline-derived CDR1 and CDR2 are MNHEY and SMNVEV (reference sequence). The chain combines TRBV27 with TRBJ2-5; 10 nucleotides match TRBD2. Specimen: blood. This sequence originates from a man aged 30-40 years with Graves' ophthalmopathy. The DNA of the CDR3 is TGTGCCAGCAGTTCCCACCTTTCTAGCGGGAGTTCGGAGACCCAGTACTTC. It codes for CASSSHLSSGSSETQYF.